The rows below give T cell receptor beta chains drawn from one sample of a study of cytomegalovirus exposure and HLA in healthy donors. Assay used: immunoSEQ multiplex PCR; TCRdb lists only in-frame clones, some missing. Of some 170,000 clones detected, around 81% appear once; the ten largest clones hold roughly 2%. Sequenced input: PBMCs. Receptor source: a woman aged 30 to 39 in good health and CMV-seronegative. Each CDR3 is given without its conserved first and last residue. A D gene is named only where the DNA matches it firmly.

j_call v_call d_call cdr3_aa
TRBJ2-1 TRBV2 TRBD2 ASSLKITSDNEQF
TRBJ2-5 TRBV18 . ASSPPPGLFQETQY
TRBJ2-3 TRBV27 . ASSFTGEVDTQY
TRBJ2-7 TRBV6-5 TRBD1 ASSYSPTGDYEQY
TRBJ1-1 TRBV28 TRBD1 ASSQGQVDTEAF
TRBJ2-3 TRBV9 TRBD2 ASSVGTSGVSDTQY
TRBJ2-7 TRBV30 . AWSVGGSLQGQY
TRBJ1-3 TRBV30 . AWESSGNTIY
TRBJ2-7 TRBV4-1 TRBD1 ASSQTGQGSYEQY
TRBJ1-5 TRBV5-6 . ASSLVGAGNQPQH